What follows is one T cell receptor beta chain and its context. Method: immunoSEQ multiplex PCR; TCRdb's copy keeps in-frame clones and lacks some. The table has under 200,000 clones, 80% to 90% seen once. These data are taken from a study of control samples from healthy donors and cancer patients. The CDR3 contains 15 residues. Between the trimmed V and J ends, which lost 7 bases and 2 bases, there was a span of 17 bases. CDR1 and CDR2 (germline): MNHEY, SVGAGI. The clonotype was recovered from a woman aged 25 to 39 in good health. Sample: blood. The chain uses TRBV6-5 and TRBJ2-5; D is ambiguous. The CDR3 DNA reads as TGTGCCAGCACCAAATCTACAGACCTTCAAGAGACCCAGTACTTC. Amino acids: CASTKSTDLQETQYF.